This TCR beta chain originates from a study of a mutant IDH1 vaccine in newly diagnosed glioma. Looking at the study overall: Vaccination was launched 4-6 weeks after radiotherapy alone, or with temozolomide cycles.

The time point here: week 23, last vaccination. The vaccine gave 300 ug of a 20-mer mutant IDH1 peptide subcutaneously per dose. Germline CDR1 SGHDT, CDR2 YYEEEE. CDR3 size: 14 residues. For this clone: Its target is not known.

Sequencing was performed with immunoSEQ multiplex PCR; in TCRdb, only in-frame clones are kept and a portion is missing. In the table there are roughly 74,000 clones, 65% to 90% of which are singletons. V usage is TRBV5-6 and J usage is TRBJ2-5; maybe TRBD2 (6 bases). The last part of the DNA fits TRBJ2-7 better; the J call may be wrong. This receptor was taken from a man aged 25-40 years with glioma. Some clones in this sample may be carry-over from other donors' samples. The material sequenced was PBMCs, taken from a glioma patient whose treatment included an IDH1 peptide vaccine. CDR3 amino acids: CASSLVGGSYEQYF. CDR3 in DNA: TGTGCCAGCAGCTTGGTCGGGGGCTCCTACGAGCAGTACTTC.